Presented here are 29 T cell receptor beta chains from one specimen sequenced in a study of blood T cells in healthy people across ages. Primers used in a second PCR of about 6 to 11 cycles were a sample-barcoded 5' primer and a J-beta primer mix. MiXCR, applied by TCRdb to the 5' RACE reads, yields one record per CDR3 protein. The data contain 650,000 to 700,000 distinct CDR3 sequences, around 32% of them singletons. Sequencing was done on a sample of blood. The receptors originated from a woman older than 75 in good health.

V usage is TRBV27 and J usage is TRBJ1-1; TRBD1 aligns across 9 bases. Germline V CDR1 and CDR2: MNHEY, SMNVEV (reference sequence). After removal of 2 bases from V and 4 bases from J, the junction contained 14 bases not matched to a gene. This CDR3 spans 18 amino acids. The CDR3 nucleotides are TGTGCCAGCAGTTTAATCACTGGGGGGACAGGGATCGGCACTGAAGCTTTCTTT. Translated: CASSLITGGTGIGTEAFF.

Here the CDR3 DNA reads TGCGCCAGCAGCCGGAACAGGGGGCGCGACGAGCAGTACTTC. It translates to CASSRNRGRDEQYF. The chain employs TRBV5-1 and TRBJ2-5; the match to TRBD1 covers 9 bases. The J call could be wrong; TRBJ2-7 is a better fit for the DNA end. Germline CDR1 reads SGHRS; CDR2 reads YFSETQ. The CDR3 is 14 residues long.

In the case of this clonotype: The junction differs from germline at one of its ends, possibly a read error. The chain employs TRBV4-2 and TRBJ1-4, with TRBD1 identical over 7 bases. Germline V lookup: CDR1 LGHNA, CDR2 YNFKEQ. The length of the CDR3 is 13 residues. CDR3 protein: CASSQDRSEKRFF. As DNA, the CDR3 is TGTGCCAGCAGCCAGGACAGGAGTGAAAAACGGTTTTTT.

The sample holds many counts of this clonotype. The chain employs TRBV6-1 and TRBJ1-2; 10 bases line up with TRBD1. V trimming: 2 bases; J trimming: 3 bases; junction bases outside the gene matches: 6. Germline V gene sequence: CDR1 MNHNS, CDR2 SASEGT. The CDR3 runs 16 residues. CDR3 protein: CASSETGTGAHYGYTF. The CDR3 DNA reads TGTGCCAGCAGTGAAACGGGGACAGGGGCACACTATGGCTACACCTTC.

The V gene is TRBV30, the J gene TRBJ2-7, with D possibly TRBD2 on 6 matching bases. TRBJ2-5 matches the DNA end more closely, so the J call is doubtful. The germline CDR1 and CDR2 sequences are GTSNPN and SVGIG (reference sequence). This CDR3 is 12 amino acids long. In DNA, the CDR3 is TGTGCCTGGAGTCTCCTAGCGGAGACCCAGTACTTC. This sequence encodes CAWSLLAETQYF.

To note about this clonotype: A much larger clone is a single base away; this may be a read error. The rearrangement links TRBV9 to TRBJ2-7, with a tentative D call TRBD2 (6 bases). The CDR3 has 15 amino acids. V lost 0 bases, J lost 5 bases, and 15 bases lay in between. CDR1 is SGDLS and CDR2 is YYNGEE in the germline V gene. CDR3 protein: CASSVGEAGKHEQYF. CDR3 coding DNA: TGTGCCAGCAGCGTAGGGGAGGCAGGGAAACACGAGCAGTACTTC.

This clonotype was seen more than once but under ten times. The chain links TRBV20-1 to TRBJ2-7, with D maybe TRBD2 (7 bases). The V end lost 3 bases, the J end lost 7 bases, and 22 bases lay between the germline ends. The CDR3 contains 15 residues. Germline V gene data show CDR1 as DFQATT and CDR2 as SNEGSKA (reference sequence). CDR3 region: CSASGGLALMDEQYF. The CDR3 DNA follows: TGCAGTGCTAGCGGGGGGCTAGCCCTAATGGATGAGCAGTACTTC.

With respect to this clonotype: A read error may be the cause here, since a much bigger clone is one base away. The chain joins TRBV3-1 to TRBJ1-2; a possible D gene is TRBD1 (6 bases). Looked up from germline, CDR1 is LGHDT and CDR2 is YNNKEL (reference sequence). The CDR3 is 12 residues long. This chain's CDR3 is CASLAGRGGCTF. As DNA, the CDR3 is TGTGCCAGCCTGGCCGGCAGGGGTGGCTGCACCTTC.

The gene calls are TRBV12-3 or TRBV12-4 and TRBJ2-3, with a weak D call TRBD2 (5 bases). Trimming took 5 bases from V and 1 from J, leaving 10 bases between them. The CDR3 contains 14 residues. CDR3: CASSIYGGTDTQYF. The DNA for the CDR3 is TGTGCCAGCAGTATCTACGGGGGCACAGATACGCAGTATTTT.

There are a few counts of this clonotype. J is TRBJ1-1 and V is TRBV5-1; a possible D gene is TRBD1 (6 bases). V was trimmed by 2 bases and J by 2 bases, leaving 16 bases between them. Germline CDR1 reads SGHRS; CDR2 reads YFSETQ. The CDR3 runs to 16 residues. The CDR3 coding sequence is TGCGCCAGCAGCTTCCCCACCCAGGGGACTAACACTGAAGCTTTCTTT. Its protein product is CASSFPTQGTNTEAFF.

This clonotype was recorded many times. The chain couples TRBV29-1 to TRBJ2-1, with 8 positions matching TRBD2. This CDR3 spans 14 amino acids. The V segment lost 8 bases and the J segment 6 bases; nucleotides outside the gene matches: 12. The germline V gene has CDR1 SQVTM and CDR2 ANQGSEA. The CDR3 DNA follows: TGCAGCCTATTACGGGGGGGCCTTAGCAATGAGCAGTTCTTC. Translating it yields CSLLRGGLSNEQFF.

This chain joins TRBV4-1 and TRBJ1-2; tentative D call: TRBD1 (5 bases). Germline CDR1 is MGHRA and CDR2 is YSYEKL. CDR3 length: 15 amino acids. V was pared by 0 bases and J by 5 bases, with 13 bases between. Here the CDR3 reads CASSQDGGGRYGYTF. The DNA of the CDR3 is TGCGCCAGCAGCCAAGATGGGGGGGGACGGTATGGCTACACCTTC.

This clonotype has just a few counts. V usage is TRBV9 and J usage is TRBJ1-2; no reliable D call. CDR1 and CDR2 (germline): SGDLS, YYNGEE. V lost 3 bases to trimming and J lost 4 bases, with 13 bases between them. CDR3 length: 14 residues. The CDR3 nucleotides read TGTGCCAGCAGCGGGGGTATCCGAATCTATGGCTACACCTTC. This sequence encodes CASSGGIRIYGYTF.

This chain links TRBV28 with TRBJ1-5, with unresolved D. The V gene's germline CDR1 is MDHEN and CDR2 SYDVKM. V shed 2 bases and J shed 8 bases, with 16 bases lying between them. CDR3 length: 15 residues. DNA for the CDR3: TGTGCCAGCAGTTTAGGGCGGACTGTTGGGGAGCCCCAGCATTTT. This translates into CASSLGRTVGEPQHF.

This clonotype appeared many times. The V gene is TRBV15, the J gene TRBJ2-3; D ambiguous. V lost 2 bases and J lost 4, with 10 bases in between. Germline CDR1 is LNHNV and CDR2 is YYDKDF (reference sequence). The CDR3 is 14 residues long. CDR3 amino acids: CATSRPSYPDTQYF. The DNA for the CDR3 is TGTGCCACCAGCAGACCAAGCTACCCAGATACGCAGTATTTT.

As for this clonotype: Being one base from a much bigger clone, this may be a read error. CDR3 in DNA: TGTGCCAGCAGCGACCGGGACAGGGCCGCAGATACGCAGTATTTT. Its translation: CASSDRDRAADTQYF. The V and J genes are TRBV3-1 and TRBJ2-3, with 9 positions matching TRBD1. V trimming: 5 bases; J trimming: 4 bases; junction bases outside the gene matches: 7. CDR3 size: 15 residues. Germline CDR1 is LGHDT and CDR2 is YNNKEL (reference sequence).

CDR3 sequence reads: CASSQVSGPDTQYF. The CDR3 DNA reads as TGCGCCAGCAGCCAAGTTTCGGGACCAGATACGCAGTATTTT. The chain links TRBV4-1 to TRBJ2-3; D is tentatively TRBD1 or TRBD2 (5 bases each). CDR3 size: 14 residues. Germline V gene data show CDR1 as MGHRA and CDR2 as YSYEKL. Trimming pared 1 base from V and 4 bases from J, leaving 9 bases between.

V usage is TRBV20-1 and J usage is TRBJ2-2; D unclear. V was shortened by 5 bases and J by 2 bases, with 12 bases between the two germline ends. This CDR3 region has 14 residues. Looked up from germline, CDR1 is DFQATT and CDR2 is SNEGSKA (reference sequence). CDR3 sequence (DNA): TGCAGTGCTGGGAAGGAAGCCAACACCGGGGAGCTGTTTTTT. This gives the protein CSAGKEANTGELFF.

The rearrangement uses TRBV7-2 and TRBJ2-1, with unresolved D. Deletions cut 5 bases from V and 4 bases from J, with 21 bases between. The CDR3 covers 17 residues. Germline V lookup: CDR1 SGHTA, CDR2 FQGNSA. The CDR3 is CASSPSISNGMYNEQFF. The CDR3 nucleotides are TGTGCCAGCAGCCCGAGTATATCCAACGGTATGTACAATGAGCAGTTCTTC.

This clonotype was seen many times. The rearrangement uses TRBV3-1 and TRBJ1-2, with TRBD1 matching 7 bases. J gave up 2 bases and V 6 bases, and 9 bases lay outside the gene matches. Per germline, CDR1 LGHDT and CDR2 YNNKEL (reference sequence). This CDR3 is built from 15 residues. The CDR3 is CASSQQGGRNYGYTF. CDR3 in DNA: TGTGCCAGCAGTCAGCAGGGGGGGCGAAACTATGGCTACACCTTC.

The chain combines TRBV4-1 with TRBJ2-3, with 14 bases aligning to TRBD2. After removal of 1 base from V and 4 bases from J, the junction contained 7 bases not matched to a gene. The V gene's germline CDR1 is MGHRA and CDR2 YSYEKL. The CDR3 is 18 residues long. The CDR3 DNA reads TGCGCCAGCAGCCAAGGGACTAGCGGGGGGCCCTTCGCAGATACGCAGTATTTT. Translated: CASSQGTSGGPFADTQYF.

The genes are TRBV30 and TRBJ2-5, with TRBD1 matching over 12 bases. The J call may be mistaken, given a closer DNA end match to TRBJ2-7. Per germline, CDR1 GTSNPN and CDR2 SVGIG (reference sequence). CDR3 length: 18 amino acids. The CDR3 sequence: CAWSAYTATGQGAAEQYF. The CDR3 region has the DNA TGTGCCTGGAGTGCCTACACTGCGACGGGACAGGGGGCGGCCGAGCAGTACTTC.

The gene calls are TRBV5-1 and TRBJ2-5, with D uncertain. Per germline, CDR1 SGHRS and CDR2 YFSETQ. Deletions cut 0 bases from V and 13 bases from J, with 10 bases between. The CDR3 has 11 amino acids. The CDR3: CASSLESNRYF. CDR3 nucleotides: TGCGCCAGCAGCTTGGAGTCTAACCGGTACTTC.

V gene TRBV28 combines with J gene TRBJ1-2, with TRBD1 identical over 7 bases. CDR1 is MDHEN and CDR2 is SYDVKM in the germline V gene. The ends lost 3 bases at V and 4 bases at J; junction bases unmatched: 14. This CDR3 spans 17 amino acids. CDR3 sequence reads: CASSFRPTGAFIYGYTF. Written as DNA, the CDR3 is TGTGCCAGCAGTTTTCGTCCCACAGGGGCTTTCATCTATGGCTACACCTTC.

This clonotype was observed at least ten times. The chain has TRBV28 and TRBJ2-1; either TRBD1 or TRBD2 may fit D (7 bases each). There are 16 residues in the CDR3. V dropped 7 bases and J dropped 0 bases, with 16 bases sitting between them. The germline V gene has CDR1 MDHEN and CDR2 SYDVKM. The CDR3 DNA reads as TGTGCCAGCAACTTAGGGGGGGACAGCTCCTACAATGAGCAGTTCTTC. The encoded protein is CASNLGGDSSYNEQFF.

This clonotype appeared a few times. The gene calls are TRBV7-8 and TRBJ1-1; D ambiguous. The germline gives CDR1 SGHVS, CDR2 FQNEAQ. V lost 4 bases, J lost 1 base, and 10 bases lay in between. CDR3 length: 14 residues. In nucleotides, the CDR3 is TGTGCCAGCAGCTCGTCTCGGGGGAACACTGAAGCTTTCTTT. It yields the protein CASSSSRGNTEAFF.

Notes on this clonotype: Compared with germline, one end of the junction differs, possibly owing to a read error. The genes are TRBV6-6 and TRBJ1-4, with D possibly TRBD1 on 5 matching bases. CDR3 length equals 14 residues. Germline V CDR1 and CDR2: MNHNY, SVGAGI (reference sequence). The DNA for the CDR3 is TGTGCCAGCAGTTACGGGGGGACTAATGAAGAACTGTTTTTT. Its protein is CASSYGGTNEELFF.

This clonotype has only one observation. CDR3 DNA: TGCGCCAGCAGCTTGGGTACAGGGACCAACGAGCAGTACTTC. Its translation: CASSLGTGTNEQYF. The rearrangement links TRBV5-1 to TRBJ2-7, with a weak D call TRBD1 (6 bases). In germline, CDR1 is SGHRS, CDR2 YFSETQ. Trimming took off 0 bases at V and 5 bases at J, with 12 bases between the two ends. The CDR3 totals 14 residues.

Note on this clonotype: A much larger clone differs from this one at a single base, so this may be a read error. This sequence joins TRBV9 and TRBJ2-3, with 7 bases aligning to TRBD1. This CDR3 spans 16 amino acids. V lost 3 bases and J lost 2; bases outside the gene matches: 9. Germline lookup yields CDR1 SGDLS and CDR2 YYNGEE. CDR3 region: CASSASGGRNTDTQYF. CDR3 DNA: TGTGCCAGCAGCGCATCAGGGGGAAGAAACACAGATACGCAGTATTTT. The complete variable domain, with remaining parts taken from reference TRBV9 and TRBJ2-3, reads DSGVTQTPKHLITATGQRVTLRCSPRSGDLSVYWYQQSLDQGLQFLIQYYNGEERAKGNILERFSAQQFPDLHSELNLSSLELGDSALYFCASSASGGRNTDTQYFGPGTRLTVL.